The following is a T cell receptor beta chain sequence with its context. Its antigen remains unidentified. Germline-derived CDR1 and CDR2 are LGHDT and YNNKEL (reference sequence). V dropped 2 bases and J dropped 11 bases, with 18 bases sitting between them. This CDR3 is 14 amino acids long. Second doses were pooled across both intervals (about 4 or about 12 weeks). This sample is part of a study of T cell responses to AZD1222 COVID-19 vaccine. TCRdb's copy holds only in-frame clones and misses some; the assay was immunoSEQ multiplex PCR. The sample includes approximately 150,000 clones, 87% of them seen just once. Study-level results: Mapped onto spike, vaccine-associated CD4 TCRs spanned it and were dominant at 160-218 and 743-854. Once two AZD1222 doses were given, Spike-specific TCR breadth and depth went up.

The receptor was isolated from an adult who received the AZD1222 COVID-19 vaccine. Sequencing used peripheral blood, obtained 28 days after the second AZD1222 dose. The rearrangement joins TRBV3-1 (or the pseudogene TRBV3-2) to TRBJ1-1; no firm D call. For the CDR3, the DNA is TGTGCCAGCAGCCAATCATTGGACCCTCGTAGCGCTTTCTTT. Translated, it gives CASSQSLDPRSAFF.